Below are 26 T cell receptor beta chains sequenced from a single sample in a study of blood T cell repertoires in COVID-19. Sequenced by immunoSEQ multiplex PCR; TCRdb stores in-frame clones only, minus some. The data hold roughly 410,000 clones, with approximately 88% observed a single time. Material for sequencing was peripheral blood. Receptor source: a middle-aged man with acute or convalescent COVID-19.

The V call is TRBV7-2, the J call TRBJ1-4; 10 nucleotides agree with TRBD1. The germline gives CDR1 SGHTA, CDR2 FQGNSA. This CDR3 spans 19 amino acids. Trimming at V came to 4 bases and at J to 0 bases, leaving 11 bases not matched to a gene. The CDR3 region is CASSSRDRGLLATNEKLFF. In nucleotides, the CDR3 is TGTGCCAGCAGCTCCCGGGACAGGGGACTCCTCGCAACTAATGAAAAACTGTTTTTT. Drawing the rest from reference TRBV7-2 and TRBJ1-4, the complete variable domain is GAGVSQSPSNKVTEKGKDVELRCDPISGHTALYWYRQSLGQGLEFLIYFQGNSAPDKSGLPSDRFSAERTGGSVSTLTIQRTQQEDSAVYLCASSSRDRGLLATNEKLFFGSGTQLSVL.

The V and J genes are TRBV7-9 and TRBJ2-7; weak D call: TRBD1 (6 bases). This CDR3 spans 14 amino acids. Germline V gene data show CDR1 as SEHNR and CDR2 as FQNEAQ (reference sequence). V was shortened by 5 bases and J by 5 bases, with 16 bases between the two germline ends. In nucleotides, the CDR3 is TGTGCCAGCAGCCGAGACCTGAACAGGGACGAGCAGTACTTC. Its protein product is CASSRDLNRDEQYF.

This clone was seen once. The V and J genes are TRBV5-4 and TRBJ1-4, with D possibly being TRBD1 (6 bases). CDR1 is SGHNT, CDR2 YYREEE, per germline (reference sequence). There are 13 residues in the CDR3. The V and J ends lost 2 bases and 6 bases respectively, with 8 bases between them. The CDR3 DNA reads TGTGCCAGCAGCTTTTCAGGGGATGAAAAACTGTTTTTT. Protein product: CASSFSGDEKLFF.

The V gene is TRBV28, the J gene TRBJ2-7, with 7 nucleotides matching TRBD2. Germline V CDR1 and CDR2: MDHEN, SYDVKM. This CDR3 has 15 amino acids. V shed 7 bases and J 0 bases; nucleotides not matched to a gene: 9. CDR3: CASNTLGGGSYEQYF. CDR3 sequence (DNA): TGTGCCAGCAACACTTTGGGGGGGGGCTCCTACGAGCAGTACTTC.

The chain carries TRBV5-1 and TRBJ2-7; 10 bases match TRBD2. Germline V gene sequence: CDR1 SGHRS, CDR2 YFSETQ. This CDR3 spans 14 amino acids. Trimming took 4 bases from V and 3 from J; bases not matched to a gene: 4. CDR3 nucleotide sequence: TGCGCCAGCAGCGCCGCTAGCGGGGGCTACGAGCAGTACTTC. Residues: CASSAASGGYEQYF. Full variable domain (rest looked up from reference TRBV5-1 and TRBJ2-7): KAGVTQTPRYLIKTRGQQVTLSCSPISGHRSVSWYQQTPGQGLQFLFEYFSETQRNKGNFPGRFSGRQFSNSRSEMNVSTLELGDSALYLCASSAASGGYEQYFGPGTRLTVT.

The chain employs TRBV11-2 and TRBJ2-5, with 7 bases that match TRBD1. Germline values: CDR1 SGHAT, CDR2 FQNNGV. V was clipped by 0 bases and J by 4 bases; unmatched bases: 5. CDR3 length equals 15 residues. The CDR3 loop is CASSLESAGGETQYF. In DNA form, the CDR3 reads TGTGCCAGCAGCTTAGAGTCGGCAGGGGGAGAGACCCAGTACTTC.

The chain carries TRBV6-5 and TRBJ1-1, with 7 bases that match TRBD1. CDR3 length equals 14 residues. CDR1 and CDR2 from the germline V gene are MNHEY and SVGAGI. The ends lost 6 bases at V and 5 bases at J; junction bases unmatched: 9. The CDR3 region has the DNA TGTGCCAGCAGCTCAGCAACAGGGGAGACTGAAGCTTTCTTT. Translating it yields CASSSATGETEAFF.

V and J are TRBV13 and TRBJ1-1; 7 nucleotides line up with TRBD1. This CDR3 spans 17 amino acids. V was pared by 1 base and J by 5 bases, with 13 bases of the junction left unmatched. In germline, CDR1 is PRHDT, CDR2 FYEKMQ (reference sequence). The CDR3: CASSLDERGGAGTEAFF. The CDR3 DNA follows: TGTGCCAGCAGCTTAGACGAGAGAGGGGGCGCGGGGACTGAAGCTTTCTTT.

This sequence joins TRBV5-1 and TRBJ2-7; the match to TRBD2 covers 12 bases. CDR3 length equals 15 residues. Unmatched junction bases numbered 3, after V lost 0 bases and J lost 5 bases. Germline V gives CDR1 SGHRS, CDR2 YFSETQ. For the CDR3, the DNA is TGCGCCAGCAGCTTGGGGACTAGCGGGGTTCACGAGCAGTACTTC. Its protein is CASSLGTSGVHEQYF.

The CDR3 protein is CASSKVPQGDGEQFF. CDR3 in DNA: TGTGCCAGCAGCAAAGTCCCTCAGGGTGACGGTGAGCAGTTCTTC. The genes are TRBV5-4 and TRBJ2-1; perhaps TRBD1 as D (5 bases). CDR1 and CDR2 (germline): SGHNT, YYREEE (reference sequence). V lost 4 bases and J lost 9, with 20 bases in between. This CDR3 contains 15 residues.

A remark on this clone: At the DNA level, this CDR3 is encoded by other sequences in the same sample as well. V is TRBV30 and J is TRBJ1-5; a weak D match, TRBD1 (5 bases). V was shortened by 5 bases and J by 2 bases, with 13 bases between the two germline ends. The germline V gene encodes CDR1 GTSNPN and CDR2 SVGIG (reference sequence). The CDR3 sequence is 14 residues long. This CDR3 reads CAWSPGQGNQPQHF. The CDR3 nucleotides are TGTGCCTGGTCGCCAGGGCAAGGCAATCAGCCCCAGCATTTT.

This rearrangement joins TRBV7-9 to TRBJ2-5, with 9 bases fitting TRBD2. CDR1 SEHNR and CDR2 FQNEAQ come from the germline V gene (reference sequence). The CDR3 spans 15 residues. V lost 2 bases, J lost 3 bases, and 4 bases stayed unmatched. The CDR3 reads CASSLSLAGKETQYF. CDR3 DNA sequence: TGTGCCAGCAGCTTATCGCTAGCGGGGAAAGAGACCCAGTACTTC. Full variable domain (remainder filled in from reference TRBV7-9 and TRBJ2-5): DTGVSQNPRHKITKRGQNVTFRCDPISEHNRLYWYRQTLGQGPEFLTYFQNEAQLEKSRLLSDRFSAERPKGSFSTLEIQRTEQGDSAMYLCASSLSLAGKETQYFGPGTRLLVL.

CDR3 sequence: CASSKGDGHYQYEQYF. The CDR3 DNA sequence: TGTGCCAGCAGCAAAGGAGATGGACACTACCAATACGAGCAGTACTTC. The chain links TRBV21-1 to TRBJ2-7; the table's D call, TRBD1, has no DNA check behind it. TRBV21-1 is listed as a pseudogene. The CDR3 runs 16 residues.

The CDR3 DNA follows: TGTGCCAGCAGCCCAGCCGGTGGTAGGCAGCAAGGAGACGAGCAGTACTTC. It specifies CASSPAGGRQQGDEQYF. The V and J genes are TRBV5-4 and TRBJ2-7; D not certain. Trimming took 4 bases from V and 5 from J, leaving 25 bases between them. CDR1 and CDR2 (germline): SGHNT, YYREEE (reference sequence). There are 17 residues in the CDR3.

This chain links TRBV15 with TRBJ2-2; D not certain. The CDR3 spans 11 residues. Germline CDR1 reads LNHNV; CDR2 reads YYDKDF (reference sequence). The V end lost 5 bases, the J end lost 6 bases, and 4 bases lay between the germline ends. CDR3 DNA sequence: TGTGCCACCAGCCTCCCCGGGGAGCTGTTTTTT. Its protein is CATSLPGELFF. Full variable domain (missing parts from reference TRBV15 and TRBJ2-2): DAMVIQNPRYQVTQFGKPVTLSCSQTLNHNVMYWYQQKSSQAPKLLFHYYDKDFNNEADTPDNFQSRRPNTSFCFLDIRSPGLGDTAMYLCATSLPGELFFGEGSRLTVL.

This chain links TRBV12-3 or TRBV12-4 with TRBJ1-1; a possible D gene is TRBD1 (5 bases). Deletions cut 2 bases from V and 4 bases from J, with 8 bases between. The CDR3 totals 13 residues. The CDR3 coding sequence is TGTGCCAGCAGTTTAACGACAGCCACTGAAGCTTTCTTT. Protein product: CASSLTTATEAFF.

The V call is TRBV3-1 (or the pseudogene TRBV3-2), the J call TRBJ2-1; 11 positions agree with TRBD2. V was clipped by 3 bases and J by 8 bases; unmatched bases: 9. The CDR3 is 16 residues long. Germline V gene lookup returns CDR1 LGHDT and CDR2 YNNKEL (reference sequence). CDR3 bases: TGTGCCAGCAGCCAGATACTAGCGGGAGTCAGCGATGAGCAGTTCTTC. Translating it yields CASSQILAGVSDEQFF.

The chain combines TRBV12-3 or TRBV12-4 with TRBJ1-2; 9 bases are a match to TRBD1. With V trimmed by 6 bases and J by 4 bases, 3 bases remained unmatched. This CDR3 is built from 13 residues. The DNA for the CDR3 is TGTGCCAGCAGACAGGGGGCTCCCTATGGCTACACCTTC. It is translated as CASRQGAPYGYTF.

CDR3 sequence (DNA): TGTGCCTGGGGACAGGGGAAGGGCCAGGAGACCCAGTACTTC. Amino acids: CAWGQGKGQETQYF. This chain joins TRBV30 and TRBJ2-5; TRBD1 matches 9 bases. This CDR3 comprises 14 residues. Trimming took 5 bases from V and 5 from J; bases not matched to a gene: 9. Germline-derived CDR1 and CDR2 are GTSNPN and SVGIG (reference sequence).

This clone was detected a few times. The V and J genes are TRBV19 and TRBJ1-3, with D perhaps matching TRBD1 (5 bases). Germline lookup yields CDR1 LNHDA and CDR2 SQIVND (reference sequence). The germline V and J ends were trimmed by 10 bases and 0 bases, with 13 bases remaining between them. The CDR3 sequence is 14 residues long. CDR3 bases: TGTGCCACCTCAGGGTGGGTCTCTGGAAACACCATATATTTT. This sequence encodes CATSGWVSGNTIYF. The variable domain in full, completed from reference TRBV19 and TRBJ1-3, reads DGGITQSPKYLFRKEGQNVTLSCEQNLNHDAMYWYRQDPGQGLRLIYYSQIVNDFQKGDIAEGYSVSREKKESFPLTVTSAQKNPTAFYLCATSGWVSGNTIYFGEGSWLTVV.

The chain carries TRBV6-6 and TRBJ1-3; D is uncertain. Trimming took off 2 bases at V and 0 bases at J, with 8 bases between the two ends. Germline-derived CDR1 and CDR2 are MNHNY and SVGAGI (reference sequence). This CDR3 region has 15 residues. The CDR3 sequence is CASSYELISGNTIYF. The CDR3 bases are TGTGCCAGCAGTTACGAGCTCATCTCTGGAAACACCATATATTTT.

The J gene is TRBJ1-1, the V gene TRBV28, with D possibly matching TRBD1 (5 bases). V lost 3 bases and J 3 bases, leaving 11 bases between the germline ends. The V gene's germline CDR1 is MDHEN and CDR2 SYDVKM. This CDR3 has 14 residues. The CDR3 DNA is TGTGCCAGCAGTTTTAGAAAAGGGGACACTGAAGCTTTCTTT. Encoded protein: CASSFRKGDTEAFF.

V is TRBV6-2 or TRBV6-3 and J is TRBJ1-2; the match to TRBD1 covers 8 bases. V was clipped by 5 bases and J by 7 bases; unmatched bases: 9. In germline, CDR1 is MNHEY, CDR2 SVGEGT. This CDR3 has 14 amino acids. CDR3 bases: TGTGCCAGCAGTACCCAGGGGGCGTTACGTGGCTACACCTTC. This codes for CASSTQGALRGYTF.

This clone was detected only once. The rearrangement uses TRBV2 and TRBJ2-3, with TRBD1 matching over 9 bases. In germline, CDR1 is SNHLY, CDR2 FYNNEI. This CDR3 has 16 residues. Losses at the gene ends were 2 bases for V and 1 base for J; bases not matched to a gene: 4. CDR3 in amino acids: CASSEMTGGRTDTQYF. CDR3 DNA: TGTGCCAGCAGTGAAATGACAGGGGGTCGCACAGATACGCAGTATTTT.

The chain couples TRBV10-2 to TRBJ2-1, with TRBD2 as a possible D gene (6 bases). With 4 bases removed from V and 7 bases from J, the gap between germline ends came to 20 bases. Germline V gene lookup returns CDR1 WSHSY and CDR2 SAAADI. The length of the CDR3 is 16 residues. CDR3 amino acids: CASSGPSREKVNEQFF. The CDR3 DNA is TGCGCCAGCAGTGGGCCTAGTCGGGAGAAGGTTAATGAGCAGTTCTTC.

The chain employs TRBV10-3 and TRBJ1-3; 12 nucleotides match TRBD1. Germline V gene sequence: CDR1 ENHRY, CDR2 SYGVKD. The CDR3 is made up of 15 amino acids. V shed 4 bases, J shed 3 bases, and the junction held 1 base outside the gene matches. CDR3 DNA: TGTGCCATCAGTGGGGACAGGGGGCTTGGAAACACCATATATTTT. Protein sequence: CAISGDRGLGNTIYF.